These T cell receptor beta chains were read from a single sample in a study of low-dose radiotherapy and immunotherapy resistance in tumors. TCRdb called the reads again in MiXCR, with one record for every CDR3 protein. The sample records 100,000 or so distinct CDR3 sequences, less than 25% being singletons. This specimen was PBMCs, taken after low-dose radiotherapy plus immunotherapy. The receptors were gathered from a male donor with prostate cancer. The CDR3 runs from the conserved cysteine through the conserved F or W. The D gene is left open where the match is weak. Size values are once, few and many counts, or a class for expanded clones, and some rows have none.

abundance	d_gene	j_gene	v_gene	CDR3aa	CDR3nt
many	-	TRBJ1-1	TRBV14	CASSRHMNTEAFF	TGTGCCAGCAGCCGACATATGAACACTGAAGCTTTCTTT
-	-	TRBJ1-6	TRBV6-5	CASSYSIPGGAHSPLHF	TGTGCCAGCAGTTACTCGATCCCGGGGGGGGCTCATTCACCCCTCCACTTT
many	-	TRBJ2-1	TRBV20-1	CSARRGGVGDNEQFF	TGCAGTGCTAGAAGGGGGGGCGTTGGGGACAATGAGCAGTTCTTC
many	-	TRBJ2-1	TRBV5-1	CASSAQANNEQFF	TGCGCCAGCAGCGCCCAAGCGAACAATGAGCAGTTCTTC
-	-	TRBJ1-2	TRBV10-3	CAISVDSRYGYTF	TGTGCCATCAGCGTGGACAGCCGCTATGGCTACACCTTC
few	-	TRBJ2-5	TRBV6-2/TRBV6-3	CASSYSLVQETQYF	TGTGCCAGCAGTTACTCACTAGTGCAAGAGACCCAGTACTTC
-	TRBD1	TRBJ2-2	TRBV6-2/TRBV6-3	CASSQQGAETGELFF	TGTGCCAGCAGTCAACAGGGGGCAGAAACCGGGGAGCTGTTTTTT
many	-	TRBJ1-2	TRBV4-1	CASSGGDRGYTF	TGCGCCAGCAGCGGCGGGGACCGTGGCTACACCTTC
-	-	TRBJ2-7	TRBV9	CASNKGPGDYEQYF	TGTGCCAGCAACAAAGGACCAGGGGACTACGAGCAGTACTTC
few	-	TRBJ2-5	TRBV2	CASSDLVGTRTQYF	TGTGCCAGCAGTGATCTTGTAGGGACGCGGACCCAGTACTTC
many	TRBD2	TRBJ2-7	TRBV6-2/TRBV6-3	CASSYSSGATYEQYF	TGTGCCAGCAGTTACTCTAGCGGGGCGACCTACGAGCAGTACTTC
many	TRBD2	TRBJ2-3	TRBV7-2	CASSPSGGAGDTQYF	TGTGCCAGCAGCCCCAGCGGGGGGGCAGGAGATACGCAGTATTTT
-	-	TRBJ1-5	TRBV5-4	CASSLGGSHQPQHF	TGTGCCAGCAGCTTAGGAGGGAGCCATCAGCCCCAGCATTTT
-	-	TRBJ2-3	TRBV6-2/TRBV6-3	CASSYRSGSTDTQYF	TGTGCCAGCAGTTACCGTTCAGGAAGCACAGATACGCAGTATTTT